Following are 20 T cell receptor beta chains from one sample sequenced in a study of T cell repertoires in ileal Crohn's disease. The method was immunoSEQ multiplex PCR; TCRdb's version includes in-frame clones alone and lacks a portion of them. The sample lists 6,000 to 8,500 clones; around 81% were seen once. Specimen: ileal tissue. The receptor source for this set is an adult with Crohn's disease.

The chain is built from TRBV19 and TRBJ2-3; 7 bases match TRBD2. Germline-derived CDR1 and CDR2 are LNHDA and SQIVND (reference sequence). This CDR3 region has 17 residues. V dropped 7 bases and J dropped 0; count of bases not matched to a gene: 13. This chain's CDR3 is CASTYSGLAASTDTQYF. The CDR3, as DNA: TGTGCCAGTACCTACTCAGGGCTAGCGGCTAGCACAGATACGCAGTATTTT.

The sample holds a few counts of this clone. The V call is TRBV27, the J call TRBJ2-2, with 8 nucleotides matching TRBD1. CDR3 size: 14 residues. Germline trimming cut 6 bases from V and 7 bases from J; bases unmatched to any gene: 7. The germline V gene has CDR1 MNHEY and CDR2 SMNVEV (reference sequence). CDR3 nucleotide sequence: TGTGCCAGCAGCGTGACAGGGGCGAGCGGGGAGCTGTTTTTT. This gives the protein CASSVTGASGELFF.

The chain employs TRBV29-1 and TRBJ2-7, with 7 positions matching TRBD1. The germline gives CDR1 SQVTM, CDR2 ANQGSEA. The length of the CDR3 is 12 residues. With 7 bases clipped from V and 3 bases from J, the junction kept 6 bases outside the gene matches. CDR3 DNA sequence: TGCAGCGCCCTTAGACAGGGCTACGAGCAGTACTTC. Its translation: CSALRQGYEQYF.

The chain carries TRBV5-1 and TRBJ2-3; TRBD2 aligns across 7 bases. The V segment lost 5 bases and the J segment 2 bases; nucleotides outside the gene matches: 5. The CDR3 totals 14 residues. Germline V gives CDR1 SGHRS, CDR2 YFSETQ. CDR3 sequence (DNA): TGCGCCAGCAGAACCGGACTAGACACAGATACGCAGTATTTT. It translates to CASRTGLDTDTQYF.

This rearrangement joins TRBV6-1 to TRBJ2-3; a weak D match, TRBD1 (5 bases). V lost 0 bases and J lost 3, with 7 bases in between. The length of the CDR3 is 14 residues. Looked up from germline, CDR1 is MNHNS and CDR2 is SASEGT. In nucleotides, the CDR3 is TGTGCCAGCAGTGAAGCGGCAGGGACAGATACGCAGTATTTT. Protein product: CASSEAAGTDTQYF.

This sequence joins TRBV6-5 and TRBJ2-1, with TRBD2 matching 12 bases. The junction had 6 bases not matched to a gene; V was cut back by 6 bases and J by 6 bases. This CDR3 is built from 15 residues. Germline lookup yields CDR1 MNHEY and CDR2 SVGAGI. CDR3 DNA: TGTGCCAGCAGACGCCGACTAGCGGGGGCCAATGAGCAGTTCTTC. Translation gives CASRRRLAGANEQFF.

V and J are TRBV6-5 and TRBJ2-5; 7 nucleotides align to TRBD1. The DNA matches TRBJ2-7 better at its end, which makes the J call doubtful. Germline V gives CDR1 MNHEY, CDR2 SVGAGI. The CDR3 extends over 14 amino acids. CDR3 coding DNA: TGTGCCAGCAGTTCCCCGGGACAGTCCTACGAGCAGTACTTC. It translates to CASSSPGQSYEQYF.

The gene calls are TRBV12-5 and TRBJ1-5; the D gene is possibly TRBD1 (5 bases). This CDR3 region has 15 residues. Trimming removed 5 bases from V and 0 bases from J, with 11 bases in between. Germline-derived CDR1 and CDR2 are LGHNT and FRNRAP. CDR3 coding DNA: TGTGCTAGTGGTCAGGGACTTCATAGCAATCAGCCCCAGCATTTT. Protein: CASGQGLHSNQPQHF.

This rearrangement joins TRBV27 to TRBJ2-2; unclear D gene. V was trimmed by 3 bases and J by 6 bases, leaving 5 bases between them. Germline CDR1 reads MNHEY; CDR2 reads SMNVEV (reference sequence). The CDR3 is made up of 12 amino acids. CDR3 sequence (DNA): TGTGCCAGCAGTTTCCCGGCCGGGGAGCTGTTTTTT. Amino acid sequence: CASSFPAGELFF.

The chain joins TRBV25-1 to TRBJ2-7, with TRBD2 identical over 9 bases. The CDR3 runs to 14 residues. The V gene end was trimmed by 6 bases and the J gene end by 0 bases; junction bases not matched to a gene: 3. The V gene's germline CDR1 is MGHDK and CDR2 SYGVNS. CDR3 protein: CASSHSGSSYEQYF. In nucleotides, the CDR3 is TGTGCCAGCAGCCATAGCGGGAGCTCCTACGAGCAGTACTTC.

This clone was picked up a small number of times. The chain links TRBV6-6 to TRBJ2-5; 8 nucleotides align to TRBD1. The CDR3 is 13 residues long. The germline V gene encodes CDR1 MNHNY and CDR2 SVGAGI (reference sequence). The V segment lost 6 bases and the J segment 4 bases; nucleotides outside the gene matches: 4. CDR3 loop: CASSRGQGETQYF. The CDR3 nucleotides read TGTGCCAGCAGCCGCGGACAGGGAGAGACCCAGTACTTC.

The J gene is TRBJ2-5, the V gene TRBV7-8; D is perhaps TRBD1 (6 bases). CDR1 is SGHVS, CDR2 FQNEAQ, per germline. Trimming cost V 5 bases and J 5 bases, with 12 bases left between them. The CDR3 runs to 13 residues. CDR3 region: CASSTGGGETQYF. CDR3 coding DNA: TGTGCCAGCAGCACTGGGGGCGGGGAGACCCAGTACTTC.

The chain employs TRBV7-8 and TRBJ1-2, with TRBD1 identical over 8 bases. The CDR3 length is 15 residues. Germline loops: CDR1 SGHVS, CDR2 FQNEAQ. The junction had 13 bases not matched to a gene; V was cut back by 5 bases and J by 8 bases. The CDR3 reads CASSHGQGVDEGYTF. The CDR3 DNA follows: TGTGCCAGCAGCCACGGACAGGGAGTGGATGAAGGCTACACCTTC.

This clone showed up just once. The rearrangement links TRBV19 to TRBJ2-7, with 7 bases that match TRBD2. The CDR3 covers 14 residues. In germline, CDR1 is LNHDA, CDR2 SQIVND (reference sequence). V lost 4 bases and J lost 2; bases outside the gene matches: 5. As DNA, the CDR3 is TGTGCCAGTAGTACGATGGGGGGGACCTACGAGCAGTACTTC. Translating gives CASSTMGGTYEQYF. Full variable domain (missing parts from reference TRBV19 and TRBJ2-7): DGGITQSPKYLFRKEGQNVTLSCEQNLNHDAMYWYRQDPGQGLRLIYYSQIVNDFQKGDIAEGYSVSREKKESFPLTVTSAQKNPTAFYLCASSTMGGTYEQYFGPGTRLTVT.

Comment on this clone: Other DNA sequences within the sample encode an identical CDR3. V usage is TRBV5-1 and J usage is TRBJ2-7, with TRBD1 identical over 8 bases. In germline, CDR1 is SGHRS, CDR2 YFSETQ. J gave up 2 bases and V 0 bases, and 7 bases lay outside the gene matches. This CDR3 comprises 16 residues. In nucleotides, the CDR3 is TGCGCCAGCAGCTTGGCCGCCGGGACAGGAACCTACGAGCAGTACTTC. Its protein is CASSLAAGTGTYEQYF. Supplemented by reference TRBV5-1 and TRBJ2-7, the full variable domain reads KAGVTQTPRYLIKTRGQQVTLSCSPISGHRSVSWYQQTPGQGLQFLFEYFSETQRNKGNFPGRFSGRQFSNSRSEMNVSTLELGDSALYLCASSLAAGTGTYEQYFGPGTRLTVT.

V usage is TRBV18 and J usage is TRBJ1-2, with 7 bases that match TRBD1. CDR3 length: 13 amino acids. Per the germline V gene, CDR1 is KGHSH and CDR2 is LQKENI. The V and J ends lost 3 bases and 8 bases, in that order; junction bases with no gene match: 6. The CDR3 loop is CASSPGQEGGYTF. The CDR3 DNA reads TGTGCCAGCTCACCCGGACAGGAGGGAGGCTACACCTTC.

The chain is built from TRBV11-2 and TRBJ2-5; TRBD2 matches at 13 bases. The end of the DNA aligns better with TRBJ2-7, so the J call may be wrong. Per the germline V gene, CDR1 is SGHAT and CDR2 is FQNNGV. The CDR3 runs 16 residues. DNA of the CDR3: TGTGCCAGCAGCGTAGGGACGGGACTAGCGGGATCCGAGCAGTACTTC. It codes for CASSVGTGLAGSEQYF.

The genes are TRBV7-4 and TRBJ2-1; maybe TRBD2 (6 bases). The V gene lost 5 bases and the J gene lost 6 bases, with 17 bases spanning the gap. The germline CDR1 and CDR2 sequences are SGHVT and SQSDAQ. The CDR3 is 15 residues long. The CDR3 reads CASSPRLAPFNEQFF. CDR3 nucleotide sequence: TGTGCCAGCAGCCCCCGCCTAGCGCCTTTCAATGAGCAGTTCTTC.

This sequence joins TRBV5-3 and TRBJ2-1, with 8 bases lining up with TRBD1. TRBV5-3 has ORF status, its function being uncertain. The CDR3 is 16 amino acids. V shed 4 bases and J 2 bases; nucleotides not matched to a gene: 8. The CDR3 region has the DNA TGTGCCAGAAGCGGTTGGACAGGGAGTCCCTACAATGAGCAGTTCTTC. The encoded protein is CARSGWTGSPYNEQFF.

This clone has just a few counts. This chain connects TRBV5-1 to TRBJ1-1; D possibly corresponds to TRBD1 (5 bases). The germline V gene has CDR1 SGHRS and CDR2 YFSETQ. Trimming removed 5 bases from V and 3 bases from J, with 11 bases in between. The CDR3 contains 13 residues. CDR3 nucleotide sequence: TGCGCCAGCAGGGTAGGGGATGACACTGAAGCTTTCTTT. Residues: CASRVGDDTEAFF. The variable domain in full, completed from reference TRBV5-1 and TRBJ1-1, reads KAGVTQTPRYLIKTRGQQVTLSCSPISGHRSVSWYQQTPGQGLQFLFEYFSETQRNKGNFPGRFSGRQFSNSRSEMNVSTLELGDSALYLCASRVGDDTEAFFGQGTRLTVV.